A selection of T cell receptor beta chains follows, all from one sample in a study of control samples from healthy donors and cancer patients. Sequencing used immunoSEQ multiplex PCR; TCRdb keeps in-frame clones, though not all of them. The data hold about 51,000 clones, with roughly 90% observed a single time. The specimen was PBMCs. Receptors originate from a man between 35 and 55 years old with colorectal cancer. CDR3s include the opening cysteine and the closing phenylalanine or tryptophan. A D gene is named only where the DNA matches it firmly. Expanded clones are given a class, and other clones once, few, many or no size at all.

size	D	length	V	J	CDR3	DNA
-	-	14	TRBV28	TRBJ2-7	CASSLLAVTYEQYF	TGTGCCAGCAGTTTACTGGCTGTCACCTACGAGCAGTACTTC
-	-	13	TRBV7-9	TRBJ1-2	CASSRDRFFGYTF	TGTGCCAGCAGTCGAGACAGGTTCTTCGGCTACACCTTC
-	TRBD1	15	TRBV30	TRBJ1-2	CAWRDVTGVGYGYTF	TGTGCCTGGAGAGACGTTACAGGGGTTGGGTATGGCTACACCTTC
-	-	11	TRBV7-2	TRBJ2-2	CARRGTGELFF	TGTGCCCGAAGGGGGACCGGGGAGCTGTTTTTT
-	-	14	TRBV18	TRBJ1-1	CASSPNLGNTEAFF	TGTGCCAGCTCACCAAATTTAGGGAACACTGAAGCTTTCTTT
once	-	15	TRBV3-1/TRBV3-2	TRBJ1-5	CASSQGPVGTQPQHF	TGTGCCAGCAGCCAAGGTCCAGTAGGGACGCAGCCCCAGCATTTT
-	-	15	TRBV6-5	TRBJ1-1	CASSYETGMNTEAFF	TGTGCCAGCAGTTACGAGACAGGAATGAACACTGAAGCTTTCTTT
-	-	14	TRBV5-1	TRBJ1-1	CASSLAGYNTEAFF	TGCGCCAGCAGCTTGGCCGGGTACAACACTGAAGCTTTCTTT
once	-	13	TRBV12-3/TRBV12-4	TRBJ2-1	CASSPRQYNEQFF	TGTGCCAGCAGCCCCCGACAGTACAATGAGCAGTTCTTC
-	-	15	TRBV6-1	TRBJ1-3	CASSEAPSSGNTIYF	TGTGCCAGCAGTGAAGCGCCAAGCTCTGGAAACACCATATATTTT
-	TRBD1	13	TRBV10-3	TRBJ2-7	CAIGLTGEEEQYF	TGTGCCATCGGCCTGACAGGGGAGGAAGAGCAGTACTTC
-	-	14	TRBV5-1	TRBJ1-1	CASSYGDRDTEAFF	TGCGCCAGCAGCTACGGGGATAGGGACACTGAAGCTTTCTTT
-	-	17	TRBV15	TRBJ1-3	CATSRDATTLSGNTIYF	TGTGCCACCAGCAGAGATGCTACGACGCTCTCTGGAAACACCATATATTTT
-	-	11	TRBV24-1	TRBJ2-2	CATSVSGELFF	TGTGCCACCAGTGTTTCTGGGGAGCTGTTTTTT
-	-	17	TRBV10-3	TRBJ2-6	CAIKKGKVGSGANVLTF	TGTGCCATCAAAAAGGGAAAAGTGGGCTCTGGGGCCAACGTCCTGACTTTC
-	-	12	TRBV4-1	TRBJ1-2	CASSHDHYGYTF	TGCGCCAGCAGCCATGATCACTATGGCTACACCTTC
-	-	13	TRBV29-1	TRBJ1-5	CSVLTTVNQPQHF	TGCAGCGTTCTCACGACAGTCAATCAGCCCCAGCATTTT
-	TRBD2	19	TRBV5-1	TRBJ2-5	CASSLNLAGVGSALETQYF	TGCGCCAGCAGCTTGAATCTAGCGGGAGTAGGATCGGCGTTGGAGACCCAGTACTTC
-	-	16	TRBV7-2	TRBJ1-5	CASSLLGTEHNQPQHF	TGTGCCAGCAGCTTATTAGGGACGGAACACAATCAGCCCCAGCATTTT
-	-	13	TRBV25-1	TRBJ2-1	CASSEFSIHEQFF	TGTGCCAGCAGTGAATTCTCCATCCATGAGCAGTTCTTC
once	TRBD2	16	TRBV4-1	TRBJ2-4	CASSQIRGGPKNIQYF	TGCGCCAGCAGCCAAATACGGGGGGGCCCCAAAAACATTCAGTACTTC
medium-sized	TRBD2	16	TRBV7-8	TRBJ2-1	CASSFYSGISLNEQFF	TGTGCCAGCAGCTTTTATAGCGGGATAAGCCTCAATGAGCAGTTCTTC